A single count supports the clone carrying this TCR beta chain. Participant ages covered about 18 to 89 years across some 25 US areas. Membership in each cohort depended on participant-reported clinical history. Each recovered donor of Cohort 3 presented with two negative PCRs, clearance, or symptom resolution. TCRdb keeps only in-frame clones here, not all; method: immunoSEQ multiplex PCR. Among 200,000 or so clones listed, about four fifths were seen once. These data come from a study of blood T cell repertoires in COVID-19. Study context: PBMCs, B-cell-depleted T cells, or T cells were the source of the cDNA or gDNA that made up the material.

The V gene's germline CDR1 is MDHEN and CDR2 SYDVKM. CDR3 size: 15 residues. V dropped 3 bases and J dropped 3 bases, with 14 bases sitting between them. The chain is built from TRBV28 and TRBJ2-5, with a tentative D call TRBD2 (5 bases). This TCR derives from a middle-aged man who had recovered from COVID-19. Specimen: PBMCs or T cells enriched from blood (not recorded which). CDR3 sequence reads: CASSFAGAVEETQYF. In nucleotides, the CDR3 is TGTGCCAGCAGTTTCGCGGGTGCGGTTGAAGAGACCCAGTACTTC.